This T cell receptor beta chain was recorded in a study of shared clonotypes between healthy human individuals. Sequencing was performed with immunoSEQ multiplex PCR; in TCRdb, only in-frame clones are kept and a portion is missing. This table has around 2,000,000 clones, roughly 96% appearing once. This CDR3 contains 14 residues. From germline, CDR1 is MNHEY and CDR2 SMNVEV (reference sequence). The V end was cut by 0 bases, the J end by 7 bases, with 10 bases between. The rearrangement joins TRBV27 to TRBJ1-5; D is uncertain. The sequence derives from a young man in good health. Specimen: naive CD4+ T cells sorted from blood. Noted subset: CD45RA+ positively selected. Written as DNA, the CDR3 is TGTGCCAGCAGTTTATCCCGGGAAGGACAGCCCCAGCATTTT. Amino acid sequence: CASSLSREGQPQHF.